A selection of T cell receptor beta chains follows, all from one sample in a study of blood T cell repertoires in COVID-19. The method was immunoSEQ multiplex PCR; TCRdb's version includes in-frame clones alone and lacks a portion of them. This table holds about 100,000 clones, under 90% found once. The sample taken for sequencing was peripheral blood. The receptors derive from a human donor in a cohort sampled during active COVID-19. Each CDR3 is given with its conserved first and last residue. A D gene is named only where the DNA matches it firmly. Clone size is stated in some rows and not others, as once, few, many or a class when expanded.

cdr3_nt cdr3_aa j_call v_call clone_size d_call
TGTGCCAGCAGCCTTCAGGGGACGAATGAGCAGTTCTTC CASSLQGTNEQFF TRBJ2-1 TRBV5-4 few NA
TGCGCCAGCAGCCAAGCTTTACTAGCGGGGAACGCCGGGGAGCTGTTTTTT CASSQALLAGNAGELFF TRBJ2-2 TRBV4-3 NA TRBD2
TGTGCCAGTACGACAGGGGATCCCGGGGAGCTGTTTTTT CASTTGDPGELFF TRBJ2-2 TRBV19 once TRBD1
TGCGCCAGCAGCTTATCTAGCGGGACCTACGAGCAGTACTTC CASSLSSGTYEQYF TRBJ2-7 TRBV5-1 NA TRBD2
TGTGCCAGCAGGGCGACAGGTTTACGTGGCTACACCTTC CASRATGLRGYTF TRBJ1-2 TRBV6-5 NA NA
TGCGCCAGCAGCCCAGACTGGCCCAGCTCCTACAATGAGCAGTTCTTC CASSPDWPSSYNEQFF TRBJ2-1 TRBV5-1 NA NA
TGCGCCAGCAGCCCTAGGGGGGTAGCGGGGGAGACCTTGGCAGATACGCAGTATTTT CASSPRGVAGETLADTQYF TRBJ2-3 TRBV10-2 NA TRBD2
TGTGCCAGCAGTTTATGGGGAGTAGGACCCTACGAGCAGTACTTC CASSLWGVGPYEQYF TRBJ2-7 TRBV27 NA NA
TGTGCCAGCAGTGTCGAGCGGAACAATGAGCAGTTCTTC CASSVERNNEQFF TRBJ2-1 TRBV2 few NA
TGCGCCAGCAGTTATGGACAGTCCGATACGCAGTATTTT CASSYGQSDTQYF TRBJ2-3 TRBV10-1 NA NA
TGCGCCAGCAGCTCCGGACAGAACACAGATACGCAGTATTTT CASSSGQNTDTQYF TRBJ2-3 TRBV5-1 NA NA
TGTGCCAGCAGGGACAGGGGCAACACTGAAGCTTTCTTT CASRDRGNTEAFF TRBJ1-1 TRBV12-3/TRBV12-4 few TRBD1
TGCGCCAGCAGCCCCGGGGGGCTCCAAGAGACCCAGTACTTC CASSPGGLQETQYF TRBJ2-5 TRBV5-1 few NA
TGTGCCAGCAGTTTATTTCGCCGCGGGCCCCAACGCGAGCAGTACTTC CASSLFRRGPQREQYF TRBJ2-7 TRBV27 NA NA
TGTGCCAGTAGTATGGGGAGGACTAGGGGGACTGAAGCTTTCTTT CASSMGRTRGTEAFF TRBJ1-1 TRBV19 NA NA
TGTGCCAGCAGCCAAGACGCGTATAGGGGTTATGGCTACACCTTC CASSQDAYRGYGYTF TRBJ1-2 TRBV3-1/TRBV3-2 NA NA
TGTGCCAGCAGTTTACAGGGGAGTTTAGGCTACACCTTC CASSLQGSLGYTF TRBJ1-2 TRBV28 NA NA
TGTGCCAGCAGCCTTGACACCTACGAGCAGTACTTC CASSLDTYEQYF TRBJ2-7 TRBV3-1/TRBV3-2 few NA
TGTGCCAGCAGCCCCTGGACAGGCTGGGGTGGCTACACCTTC CASSPWTGWGGYTF TRBJ1-2 TRBV3-1/TRBV3-2 once TRBD1
TGTGCCAGCGGTCCGGGGGGGGAGGCCAAAAACATTCAGTACTTC CASGPGGEAKNIQYF TRBJ2-4 TRBV6-4 once TRBD2
TGTGCCAGCAGCCAATACTGGGACAGTCCCTATGGCTACACCTTC CASSQYWDSPYGYTF TRBJ1-2 TRBV7-2 NA TRBD1
TGTGCCAGCGGTCCGCGGGAGGGGACCGGGGAGCTGTTTTTT CASGPREGTGELFF TRBJ2-2 TRBV6-5 NA TRBD2
TGCGCCAGCAGCTGGAGGACAGGGGGAGGGACAGATACGCAGTATTTT CASSWRTGGGTDTQYF TRBJ2-3 TRBV5-1 NA TRBD1
TGCGCCAGCAGCTCGGGACAGGGCTACGAGCAGTACTTC CASSSGQGYEQYF TRBJ2-7 TRBV5-1 NA TRBD1
TGTGCCAGTAGTGACGCGGGAGGGCCAGTAGATACGCAGTATTTT CASSDAGGPVDTQYF TRBJ2-3 TRBV19 NA TRBD2
TGCGCCAGCAGCTTGCGTGGGCTTAGCGGGGGGTACAATGAGCAGTTCTTC CASSLRGLSGGYNEQFF TRBJ2-1 TRBV5-1 NA TRBD2
TGTGCCAGCAGCTTAGGCCAGGGTATTAACACCATATATTTT CASSLGQGINTIYF TRBJ1-3 TRBV7-8 once NA
TGTGCCACCAGCAGGCGTGGACAGGGGGCATGGGTGAACTATGGCTACACCTTC CATSRRGQGAWVNYGYTF TRBJ1-2 TRBV15 NA TRBD1
TGTGCCAGCAGCTATGGACAGAGTGTTAACTATGGCTACACCTTC CASSYGQSVNYGYTF TRBJ1-2 TRBV3-1/TRBV3-2 NA NA
TGTGCCAGCAGTCGGAAGGGACAGACAAGCTCTGGAAACACCATATATTTT CASSRKGQTSSGNTIYF TRBJ1-3 TRBV2 NA TRBD1
TGCGCCAGCAGAGGGGGACAGGGAGCCATGAACACTGAAGCTTTCTTT CASRGGQGAMNTEAFF TRBJ1-1 TRBV5-1 NA TRBD1
TGTGCCAGCAGCTTTTCAGGGGGCCACTACCCCTACGAGCAGTACTTC CASSFSGGHYPYEQYF TRBJ2-7 TRBV5-6 NA TRBD1
TGCAGTGCTGGTGGGACATATAACACCGGGGAGCTGTTTTTT CSAGGTYNTGELFF TRBJ2-2 TRBV20-1 NA NA
TGTGCCAGCAGCTTAGAGCAGGGTTGGGGTGACGAGCAGTACTTC CASSLEQGWGDEQYF TRBJ2-7 TRBV11-2 NA NA
TGTGCCAGCAGTTTATTCGCAGGGCTACGCTCCTACGAGCAGTACTTC CASSLFAGLRSYEQYF TRBJ2-7 TRBV27 NA NA
TGTGCCAGCAGCATAGGGGAGCAGGGGGCTGGCACTGAAGCTTTCTTT CASSIGEQGAGTEAFF TRBJ1-1 TRBV7-2 NA TRBD1